Below are 26 T cell receptor beta chains sequenced from a single sample in a study of CD8 T cells in Susac syndrome. Random hexamers were used to reverse transcribe roughly 0.45 to 1 ug of RNA. TCRdb used MiXCR to reprocess the immunoSEQ multiplex PCR reads, holding one entry per CDR3 protein. The sample yields 100,000 to 150,000 distinct CDR3 sequences, about 93% seen once. Input material: CD8+ T cells from PBMCs. These receptor sequences come from a human donor with Susac syndrome.

The chain combines TRBV2 with TRBJ1-1; weak D call: TRBD1 (5 bases). CDR1 and CDR2 (germline): SNHLY, FYNNEI. This CDR3 comprises 15 residues. V shed 6 bases and J shed 1 base, with 15 bases lying between them. CDR3: CASSRGLLGNTEAFF. CDR3 sequence (DNA): TGTGCCAGCAGCCGGGGCCTCCTCGGGAACACTGAAGCTTTCTTT.

The V and J genes are TRBV12-3 or TRBV12-4 and TRBJ1-2; 7 bases align to TRBD1. V was pared by 9 bases and J by 2 bases, with 6 bases of the junction left unmatched. CDR3 length: 13 residues. The CDR3 region is CASSPGGNYGYTF. The CDR3 region has the DNA TGTGCCAGTAGTCCAGGGGGAAACTATGGCTACACCTTC.

The genes are TRBV7-3 and TRBJ2-7; 10 nucleotides line up with TRBD1. In germline, CDR1 is SGHTA, CDR2 FQGTGA. The CDR3 runs 12 residues. CDR3 in amino acids: CARGDRGYEQYF. The CDR3, as DNA: TGTGCGAGAGGGGACAGGGGCTACGAGCAGTACTTC.

The rearrangement links TRBV15 to TRBJ1-5, with D unclear. Germline V gene lookup returns CDR1 LNHNV and CDR2 YYDKDF (reference sequence). Deletions cut 5 bases from V and 3 bases from J, with 14 bases between. The CDR3 spans 15 residues. Written as DNA, the CDR3 is TGTGCCACCAGCTCCCGTCCACACAACAATCAGCCCCAGCATTTT. The encoded protein is CATSSRPHNNQPQHF.

The chain carries TRBV9 and TRBJ1-3; the D is unclear. CDR1 and CDR2 (germline): SGDLS, YYNGEE. The ends were cut back, 1 base at V and 1 base at J, with 3 bases in the middle. The CDR3 runs to 13 residues. CDR3 protein: CASSVNSGNTIYF. As DNA, the CDR3 is TGTGCCAGCAGCGTAAATTCTGGAAACACCATATATTTT.

The rearrangement links TRBV12-3 or TRBV12-4 to TRBJ2-7; 7 positions match TRBD2. V was pared by 4 bases and J by 2 bases, with 20 bases of the junction left unmatched. The CDR3 spans 19 residues. Here the CDR3 reads CASSSRVRGSGLSAYEQYF. CDR3 nucleotides: TGTGCCAGCAGTTCTCGAGTTCGTGGTAGCGGGCTATCCGCCTACGAGCAGTACTTC.

The chain carries TRBV20-1 and TRBJ2-7, with D possibly TRBD2 on 5 matching bases. The CDR3 length is 13 residues. Between the trimmed V and J ends, which lost 2 bases and 7 bases, there was a span of 15 bases. From germline, CDR1 is DFQATT and CDR2 SNEGSKA (reference sequence). The CDR3 region has the DNA TGCAGTGCTAGAATGGAGGTGGGGAAGGAGCAGTACTTC. As protein: CSARMEVGKEQYF.

The V gene is TRBV13, the J gene TRBJ2-1; D ambiguous. The CDR3 extends over 14 amino acids. Germline CDR1 PRHDT, CDR2 FYEKMQ (reference sequence). V lost 1 base, J lost 3 bases, and 7 bases lay in between. CDR3 bases: TGTGCCAGCAGCTTAGAAGGAATCTACAATGAGCAGTTCTTC. Translated, it gives CASSLEGIYNEQFF.

This chain connects TRBV29-1 to TRBJ2-7; D gene ambiguous. This CDR3 spans 11 amino acids. The V and J ends lost 4 bases and 7 bases respectively, with 11 bases between them. The germline gives CDR1 SQVTM, CDR2 ANQGSEA. CDR3 coding DNA: TGCAGCGTTGGGGGTAGTGGGGAGCAGTACTTC. It yields the protein CSVGGSGEQYF.

The chain has TRBV14 and TRBJ2-7; D gene uncertain. Germline V lookup: CDR1 SGHDN, CDR2 FVKESK. The CDR3 is made up of 11 amino acids. V was cut by 4 bases and J by 7 bases, with 8 bases left in between. The CDR3 loop is CASSRSWEQYF. The DNA of the CDR3 is TGTGCCAGCAGCCGATCCTGGGAGCAGTACTTC.

The V gene is TRBV12-3 or TRBV12-4, the J gene TRBJ1-5, with TRBD1 matching over 9 bases. V gave up 6 bases and J gave up 4 bases; unmatched junction bases: 10. CDR3 length: 16 amino acids. The CDR3 DNA is TGTGCCAGCAGCAATTTCGGGACAGGGTATAATCAGCCCCAGCATTTT. Translation gives CASSNFGTGYNQPQHF.

The rearrangement joins TRBV25-1 to TRBJ1-2; 11 nucleotides align to TRBD1. With 6 bases clipped from V and 1 base from J, the junction kept 7 bases outside the gene matches. In germline, CDR1 is MGHDK, CDR2 SYGVNS. The CDR3 is made up of 16 amino acids. CDR3 nucleotide sequence: TGTGCCAGCAGGGGGACAGGGGGGGCCGATAACTATGGCTACACCTTC. Amino acids: CASRGTGGADNYGYTF.

The CDR3 reads CASSRQGPSYEQYF. In DNA, the CDR3 is TGTGCCAGCAGCCGACAGGGGCCCTCCTACGAGCAGTACTTC. V gene TRBV14 combines with J gene TRBJ2-7, with 8 bases identical to TRBD1. The CDR3 runs to 14 residues. Per the germline V gene, CDR1 is SGHDN and CDR2 is FVKESK. The ends lost 4 bases at V and 0 bases at J; junction bases unmatched: 2.

The chain combines TRBV27 with TRBJ1-4, with 7 bases identical to TRBD1. V dropped 2 bases and J dropped 7; count of bases not matched to a gene: 7. This CDR3 spans 15 amino acids. The germline V gene has CDR1 MNHEY and CDR2 SMNVEV (reference sequence). The CDR3 spells CASSLTTGWREKLFF. The CDR3 DNA is TGTGCCAGCAGTTTAACGACAGGGTGGCGTGAAAAACTGTTTTTT.

This sequence joins TRBV5-1 and TRBJ1-2; tentative D call: TRBD1 (6 bases). Germline lookup yields CDR1 SGHRS and CDR2 YFSETQ. V dropped 2 bases and J dropped 5 bases, with 19 bases sitting between them. The CDR3 consists of 16 residues. CDR3 nucleotides: TGCGCCAGCAGCTTTGGGTTCGGGACACGTCCTTATGGCTACACCTTC. Protein sequence: CASSFGFGTRPYGYTF. The whole variable domain, remainder taken from reference TRBV5-1 and TRBJ1-2, is KAGVTQTPRYLIKTRGQQVTLSCSPISGHRSVSWYQQTPGQGLQFLFEYFSETQRNKGNFPGRFSGRQFSNSRSEMNVSTLELGDSALYLCASSFGFGTRPYGYTFGSGTRLTVV.

V and J are TRBV6-2 or TRBV6-3 and TRBJ2-7; the match to TRBD2 covers 7 bases. Trimming took 1 base from V and 0 from J; bases not matched to a gene: 3. Germline values: CDR1 MNHEY, CDR2 SVGEGT. The CDR3 is made up of 15 amino acids. The CDR3 nucleotides are TGTGCCAGCAGTTACTTGGGCGGGAGCTCCTACGAGCAGTACTTC. Protein: CASSYLGGSSYEQYF.

The chain employs TRBV4-1 and TRBJ1-5, with 9 bases that match TRBD1. The junction had 4 bases not matched to a gene; V was cut back by 4 bases and J by 6 bases. CDR1 and CDR2 (germline): MGHRA, YSYEKL. The CDR3 runs to 14 residues. CDR3 sequence (DNA): TGCGCCAGCAGCCCACAGGGGGCGAGTCAGCCCCAGCATTTT. It is translated as CASSPQGASQPQHF.

V and J are TRBV20-1 and TRBJ2-2; 12 positions agree with TRBD2. The V segment lost 4 bases and the J segment 3 bases; nucleotides outside the gene matches: 9. Looked up from germline, CDR1 is DFQATT and CDR2 is SNEGSKA (reference sequence). The CDR3 sequence is 17 residues long. CDR3 DNA: TGCAGTGCTAATTCACTAGCGGGGGGACCGGACACCGGGGAGCTGTTTTTT. Residues: CSANSLAGGPDTGELFF.

The gene calls are TRBV7-9 and TRBJ1-1; D remains ambiguous. CDR1 SEHNR and CDR2 FQNEAQ come from the germline V gene (reference sequence). V lost 3 bases to trimming and J lost 10 bases, with 9 bases between them. The CDR3 is 11 amino acids. The CDR3 spells CASSFSQPAFF. The CDR3 DNA sequence: TGTGCCAGCAGCTTCAGCCAACCAGCTTTCTTT.

The CDR3 spells CATSHRRDIRRDTQYF. The CDR3 region has the DNA TGTGCCACCAGCCACCGCCGGGACATTCGACGGGATACGCAGTATTTT. The chain combines TRBV15 with TRBJ2-3; maybe TRBD1 (6 bases). The CDR3 consists of 16 residues. Trimming left V 5 bases short and J 6 bases short, with 21 bases between. Germline lookup yields CDR1 LNHNV and CDR2 YYDKDF (reference sequence).

This clonotype was counted once. The V gene is TRBV30, the J gene TRBJ1-1; a weak D match, TRBD1 (6 bases). Germline CDR1 and CDR2: GTSNPN and SVGIG (reference sequence). This CDR3 is 14 amino acids long. Trimming removed 8 bases at V and 4 bases at J, with 20 bases between. CDR3 loop: CAQHERGTGTEAFF. DNA for the CDR3: TGTGCCCAACACGAGAGGGGGACGGGCACTGAAGCTTTCTTT. Full variable domain (missing parts from reference TRBV30 and TRBJ1-1): SQTIHQWPATLVQPVGSPLSLECTVEGTSNPNLYWYRQAAGRGLQLLFYSVGIGQISSEVPQNLSASRPQDRQFILSSKKLLLSDSGFYLCAQHERGTGTEAFFGQGTRLTVV.

The gene calls are TRBV4-3 and TRBJ2-1; D call uncertain. Trimming shortened V by 1 base and J by 8 bases, and 9 bases separated the two germline ends. Germline V gene lookup returns CDR1 LGHNA and CDR2 YSLEER. The CDR3 loop spans 13 amino acids. The DNA for the CDR3 is TGCGCCAGCAGCCAAGTTGCGGTGGATGAGCAGTTCTTC. Amino acid sequence: CASSQVAVDEQFF.

The chain carries TRBV6-4 and TRBJ2-2; no definite D call. The V end lost 2 bases, the J end lost 4 bases, and 8 bases lay between the germline ends. From germline, CDR1 is MRHNA and CDR2 SNTAGT. The CDR3 is 14 amino acids. The CDR3 spells CASSDGHPTGELFF. CDR3 bases: TGTGCCAGCAGTGACGGGCACCCCACCGGGGAGCTGTTTTTT.

This sequence joins TRBV30 and TRBJ2-7; the match to TRBD1 covers 8 bases. Trimming cost V 2 bases and J 5 bases; bases outside gene matches: 5. CDR3 size: 13 residues. Germline loops: CDR1 GTSNPN, CDR2 SVGIG (reference sequence). The CDR3 DNA sequence: TGTGCCTGGAGTAGGACAGGGTCGGACGAGCAGTACTTC. Translated, it gives CAWSRTGSDEQYF.

This clonotype was seen only once. This chain uses TRBV28 with TRBJ2-5; D is possibly TRBD2 (6 bases). The CDR3 sequence is 15 residues long. CDR1 is MDHEN and CDR2 is SYDVKM in the germline V gene. V shed 2 bases and J shed 2 bases, with 12 bases lying between them. DNA for the CDR3: TGTGCCAGCAGTTTACGGGCTGGGGGGCAAGAGACCCAGTACTTC. Its translation is CASSLRAGGQETQYF.

This clonotype was seen a few times. This chain joins TRBV6-1 and TRBJ1-2; 10 bases match TRBD1. The CDR3 is 14 residues long. The V gene's germline CDR1 is MNHNS and CDR2 SASEGT. Trimming took 1 base from V and 4 from J; bases not matched to a gene: 0. DNA of the CDR3: TGTGCCAGCAGTGAAGGGACAGGGGGCTATGGCTACACCTTC. Protein product: CASSEGTGGYGYTF.